Shown below are 31 T cell receptor beta chains from a single sample sequenced in a study of Ad26.COV2.S vaccination and SARS-CoV-2 variants. The table came from immunoSEQ multiplex PCR; TCRdb's copy has only in-frame clones and leaves some out. Of hundreds of thousands of clones listed, more than 70% were seen once; the top ten hold around 1.5%. Noted treatment: some 20 received Ad26.COV2.S at low or high dose, single or two shots; several received placebo; per-sample allocation not given. Sampling happened 63 days after the first vaccine or placebo injection. The source material was peripheral blood, sampled in a trial of Ad26.COV2.S vaccine versus placebo. Receptors originate from a person between 18 and 65 years old who received the Ad26.COV2.S COVID-19 vaccine or a placebo.

This clone has only a few counts. The chain recombines TRBV9 with TRBJ1-2, with D perhaps TRBD1 (6 bases). Germline CDR1 reads SGDLS; CDR2 reads YYNGEE. The ends were cut back, 3 bases at V and 2 bases at J, with 20 bases in the middle. The CDR3 is 17 amino acids. CDR3 region: CASSALWDIGENYGYTF. CDR3 nucleotide sequence: TGTGCCAGCAGCGCCCTTTGGGACATCGGTGAAAACTATGGCTACACCTTC.

The chain employs TRBV28 and TRBJ2-7; D possibly corresponds to TRBD2 (5 bases). The CDR3 has 14 amino acids. V lost 6 bases and J lost 3, with 15 bases in between. From germline, CDR1 is MDHEN and CDR2 SYDVKM. Here the CDR3 DNA reads TGTGCCAGCAGGCCGGCCGGGGTAGGCTACGAGCAGTACTTC. It encodes CASRPAGVGYEQYF.

This chain links TRBV3-1 (or the pseudogene TRBV3-2) with TRBJ2-3; 7 nucleotides line up with TRBD2. From germline, CDR1 is LGHDT and CDR2 YNNKEL (reference sequence). CDR3 length: 17 residues. J was trimmed by 1 base and V by 3 bases; bases with no gene match: 10. In DNA, the CDR3 is TGTGCCAGCAGCCACCGGAGCGGGATAAGGGGCACAGATACGCAGTATTTT. Translated, it gives CASSHRSGIRGTDTQYF.

V is TRBV5-1 and J is TRBJ2-1, with no clear D. The CDR3 is 14 residues long. Germline-derived CDR1 and CDR2 are SGHRS and YFSETQ. Trimming pared 5 bases from V and 1 base from J, leaving 10 bases between. The DNA for the CDR3 is TGCGCCAGCAGTCGGGTTGGGTCCTACAATGAGCAGTTCTTC. Residues: CASSRVGSYNEQFF.

This sequence joins TRBV3-1 (or the pseudogene TRBV3-2) and TRBJ2-7; the match to TRBD2 covers 15 bases. V was pared by 3 bases and J by 3 bases, with 12 bases of the junction left unmatched. The germline V gene has CDR1 LGHDT and CDR2 YNNKEL (reference sequence). CDR3 length: 19 residues. The CDR3: CASSHFAGTSGRFGYEQYF. CDR3 DNA: TGTGCCAGCAGCCATTTCGCCGGGACTAGCGGGAGGTTTGGCTACGAGCAGTACTTC.

This sequence joins TRBV19 and TRBJ2-5; D unresolved. Looked up from germline, CDR1 is LNHDA and CDR2 is SQIVND (reference sequence). The V end lost 0 bases, the J end lost 2 bases, and 10 bases lay between the germline ends. The CDR3 sequence is 15 residues long. In nucleotides, the CDR3 is TGTGCCAGTAGTATAGATAGTGCAGTACAAGAGACCCAGTACTTC. Translation gives CASSIDSAVQETQYF.

CDR3 sequence reads: CASRPGVENSPLHF. The DNA for the CDR3 is TGTGCCAGCAGACCGGGGGTGGAGAATTCACCCCTCCACTTT. The rearrangement links TRBV6-5 to TRBJ1-6; TRBD1 is a possible D gene (5 bases). This CDR3 spans 14 amino acids. V shed 6 bases and J shed 7 bases, with 13 bases lying between them. Germline CDR1 reads MNHEY; CDR2 reads SVGAGI.

V and J are TRBV5-1 and TRBJ2-5, with 9 positions matching TRBD2. The V gene end was trimmed by 2 bases and the J gene end by 5 bases; junction bases not matched to a gene: 10. The CDR3 covers 16 residues. Germline loops: CDR1 SGHRS, CDR2 YFSETQ. This CDR3 is CASSLVAGDGGETQYF. CDR3 in DNA: TGCGCCAGCAGCTTAGTAGCGGGAGATGGTGGGGAGACCCAGTACTTC.

This clone showed up just a few times. The chain combines TRBV19 with TRBJ2-1, with 15 bases fitting TRBD2. The CDR3 covers 16 residues. CDR1 and CDR2 from the germline V gene are LNHDA and SQIVND (reference sequence). With 4 bases clipped from V and 6 bases from J, the junction kept 4 bases outside the gene matches. The CDR3 nucleotides read TGTGCCAGTAGTAGCGGGACTAGCGGGAGGAGCAATGAGCAGTTCTTC. Encoded protein: CASSSGTSGRSNEQFF.

V and J are TRBV19 and TRBJ2-2; TRBD1 matches 8 bases. Germline CDR1 is LNHDA and CDR2 is SQIVND (reference sequence). CDR3 length: 16 amino acids. Losses at the gene ends were 3 bases for V and 6 bases for J; bases not matched to a gene: 9. CDR3 sequence reads: CASSIRQGSGAGELFF. Written as DNA, the CDR3 is TGTGCCAGTAGTATTCGACAGGGGAGTGGAGCCGGGGAGCTGTTTTTT.

The chain couples TRBV10-3 to TRBJ2-1, with D possibly being TRBD1 or TRBD2 (5 bases each). The V end lost 6 bases, the J end lost 7 bases, and 13 bases lay between the germline ends. Per the germline V gene, CDR1 is ENHRY and CDR2 is SYGVKD. The CDR3 loop spans 13 amino acids. DNA for the CDR3: TGTGCCATCAGACGGGACCCCCAGAATGAGCAGTTCTTC. Its protein is CAIRRDPQNEQFF.

V is TRBV10-3 and J is TRBJ1-5, with 7 bases aligning to TRBD1. The CDR3 is made up of 15 amino acids. Germline V gene data show CDR1 as ENHRY and CDR2 as SYGVKD. V shed 0 bases, J shed 5 bases, and the junction held 4 bases outside the gene matches. The CDR3 sequence is CAISESEGADQPQHF. In DNA, the CDR3 is TGTGCCATCAGTGAGTCGGAGGGGGCGGATCAGCCCCAGCATTTT.

This chain connects TRBV4-2 to TRBJ2-7; D uncertain. The CDR3 extends over 12 amino acids. Trimming shortened V by 0 bases and J by 2 bases, and 2 bases separated the two germline ends. The germline V gene has CDR1 LGHNA and CDR2 YNFKEQ. The DNA for the CDR3 is TGTGCCAGCAGCCAAGACGCCTACGAGCAGTACTTC. Translating it yields CASSQDAYEQYF.

The chain is built from TRBV6-6 and TRBJ1-2, with 7 nucleotides matching TRBD1. The CDR3 runs to 14 residues. V lost 0 bases to trimming and J lost 8 bases; unmatched junction nucleotides: 6. The germline V gene encodes CDR1 MNHNY and CDR2 SVGAGI (reference sequence). As DNA, the CDR3 is TGTGCCAGCAGTTACTCGGGACAGTCGGGGGGCTACACCTTC. Its translation is CASSYSGQSGGYTF.

V and J are TRBV3-1 (or the pseudogene TRBV3-2) and TRBJ1-1; TRBD1 matches at 7 bases. This CDR3 spans 13 amino acids. The junction had 5 bases not matched to a gene; V was cut back by 6 bases and J by 4 bases. The germline V gene encodes CDR1 LGHDT and CDR2 YNNKEL (reference sequence). CDR3 loop: CASRPQGGTEAFF. The CDR3 nucleotides read TGTGCCAGCAGACCTCAGGGGGGCACTGAAGCTTTCTTT.

V gene TRBV23-1 combines with J gene TRBJ2-1; D not resolved. TRBV23-1 is treated as an ORF (open reading frame) with a function not yet certain. Trimming removed 4 bases from V and 8 bases from J, with 6 bases in between. CDR3 length: 11 amino acids. The CDR3 loop reads CASSLCYEQFF. Written as DNA, the CDR3 is TGCGCCAGCAGTCTTTGTTATGAGCAGTTCTTC.

V and J are TRBV18 and TRBJ2-1; D is uncertain. V shed 1 base and J shed 8 bases, with 15 bases lying between them. Germline V gene lookup returns CDR1 KGHSH and CDR2 LQKENI. The CDR3 is 15 amino acids. The DNA of the CDR3 is TGTGCCAGCTCACCACAGGCGGCGGAGTTGGATGAGCAGTTCTTC. This gives the protein CASSPQAAELDEQFF.

CDR3 amino acids: CAWSVMGGGTEAFF. CDR3 DNA sequence: TGTGCCTGGAGTGTAATGGGAGGTGGCACTGAAGCTTTCTTT. The chain links TRBV30 to TRBJ1-1; no definite D call. V shed 0 bases and J shed 4 bases, with 12 bases lying between them. CDR1 is GTSNPN, CDR2 SVGIG, per germline (reference sequence). The length of the CDR3 is 14 residues.

This chain connects TRBV6-6 to TRBJ2-4; D is uncertain. The germline V gene has CDR1 MNHNY and CDR2 SVGAGI (reference sequence). This CDR3 spans 14 amino acids. V lost 2 bases and J lost 2, with 7 bases in between. The CDR3 DNA reads TGTGCCAGCAGTTACGCTGGGCCCAAAAACATTCAGTACTTC. Translating gives CASSYAGPKNIQYF.

The V and J genes are TRBV7-9 and TRBJ2-1; D possibly corresponds to TRBD1 (6 bases). Trimming stripped 2 bases from V and 2 bases from J, with 10 bases between. There are 15 residues in the CDR3. Germline CDR1 and CDR2: SEHNR and FQNEAQ (reference sequence). This chain's CDR3 is CASSLRGQTYNEQFF. The CDR3 bases are TGTGCCAGCAGCTTACGAGGACAGACCTACAATGAGCAGTTCTTC.

The rearrangement uses TRBV5-5 and TRBJ1-3; no firm D call. Germline V CDR1 and CDR2: SGHKS, YYEKEE (reference sequence). Trimming left V 0 bases short and J 1 base short, with 8 bases between. This CDR3 contains 15 residues. The CDR3, as DNA: TGTGCCAGCAGCTTGGCCCGTGAATCTGGAAACACCATATATTTT. Its protein product is CASSLARESGNTIYF.

This rearrangement joins TRBV30 to TRBJ2-5, with TRBD2 identical over 10 bases. Looked up from germline, CDR1 is GTSNPN and CDR2 is SVGIG (reference sequence). After removal of 0 bases from V and 5 bases from J, the junction contained 6 bases not matched to a gene. This CDR3 spans 15 amino acids. The CDR3 sequence is CAWSVASGGAETQYF. The CDR3 DNA reads as TGTGCCTGGAGTGTGGCCAGCGGGGGGGCGGAGACCCAGTACTTC.

The chain uses TRBV18 and TRBJ2-5, with 7 bases aligning to TRBD1. Losses at the gene ends were 6 bases for V and 3 bases for J; bases not matched to a gene: 13. Per the germline V gene, CDR1 is KGHSH and CDR2 is LQKENI. The CDR3 spans 16 residues. The CDR3 loop is CASSGRDSYMKETQYF. In DNA, the CDR3 is TGTGCCAGCTCGGGTAGGGACAGCTACATGAAAGAGACCCAGTACTTC. Complete variable domain (other parts from reference TRBV18 and TRBJ2-5): NAGVMQNPRHLVRRRGQEARLRCSPMKGHSHVYWYRQLPEEGLKFMVYLQKENIIDESGMPKERFSAEFPKEGPSILRIQQVVRGDSAAYFCASSGRDSYMKETQYFGPGTRLLVL.

V gene TRBV6-5 combines with J gene TRBJ1-1, with TRBD1 as a possible D gene (5 bases). This CDR3 comprises 15 residues. Germline values: CDR1 MNHEY, CDR2 SVGAGI. V was pared by 8 bases and J by 6 bases, with 22 bases between. The CDR3 DNA reads as TGTGCCAGCCCTTCTGAGGGGCGCATACTCTCTGAAGCTTTCTTT. Protein: CASPSEGRILSEAFF.

This clone was observed a single time. This rearrangement joins TRBV5-4 to TRBJ2-2; the D is unclear. The germline CDR1 and CDR2 sequences are SGHNT and YYREEE (reference sequence). The CDR3 contains 16 residues. Deletions cut 5 bases from V and 4 bases from J, with 18 bases between. CDR3 in amino acids: CASRSRTGLSTGELFF. CDR3 DNA sequence: TGTGCCAGCAGGTCTCGGACCGGCCTGAGCACCGGGGAGCTGTTTTTT.

The rearrangement joins TRBV2 to TRBJ2-7, with 7 bases matching TRBD1. CDR1 is SNHLY and CDR2 is FYNNEI in the germline V gene. V lost 2 bases, J lost 7 bases, and 8 bases stayed unmatched. CDR3 length: 14 amino acids. The CDR3 here is CASSERGRQGEQYF. The CDR3 DNA reads as TGTGCCAGCAGTGAAAGGGGGCGCCAGGGGGAGCAGTACTTC.

The genes are TRBV5-1 and TRBJ2-6, with TRBD1 matching over 7 bases. Germline V gives CDR1 SGHRS, CDR2 YFSETQ. Trimming cost V 1 base and J 2 bases; bases outside gene matches: 0. The CDR3 totals 15 residues. DNA of the CDR3: TGCGCCAGCAGCTTGCAGGGGGCTGGGGCCAACGTCCTGACTTTC. Translated: CASSLQGAGANVLTF.

V usage is TRBV5-1 and J usage is TRBJ2-5; no clear D gene. V was trimmed by 0 bases and J by 2 bases, leaving 11 bases between them. From germline, CDR1 is SGHRS and CDR2 YFSETQ. The CDR3 has 15 amino acids. DNA for the CDR3: TGCGCCAGCAGCTTGGCCGGGCAGGCGCAAGAGACCCAGTACTTC. Amino acids: CASSLAGQAQETQYF.

Only one count was recorded for this clone. The gene calls are TRBV12-3 or TRBV12-4 and TRBJ2-1; TRBD1 matches at 8 bases. The CDR3 is 12 residues long. Trimming at V came to 7 bases and at J to 10 bases, leaving 6 bases not matched to a gene. DNA for the CDR3: TGTGCCAGCACCGGACAGGGTGGCGAGCAGTTCTTC. This gives the protein CASTGQGGEQFF.

The chain recombines TRBV18 with TRBJ2-1; D possibly uses TRBD1 or TRBD2 (5 bases each). Germline V gene lookup returns CDR1 KGHSH and CDR2 LQKENI. The V end lost 6 bases, the J end lost 7 bases, and 19 bases lay between the germline ends. CDR3 length: 15 residues. CDR3 region: CASSPTSQGRNEQFF. In DNA form, the CDR3 reads TGTGCCAGCTCCCCTACTAGTCAGGGAAGGAATGAGCAGTTCTTC.

The CDR3 sequence: CASSQRDGSNYGYTF. The DNA of the CDR3 is TGTGCCAGCAGCCAACGGGACGGTTCTAACTATGGCTACACCTTC. This chain links TRBV7-2 with TRBJ1-2; possibly TRBD1 for D (5 bases). This CDR3 comprises 15 residues. V dropped 5 bases and J dropped 0 bases, with 13 bases sitting between them. CDR1 SGHTA and CDR2 FQGNSA come from the germline V gene.